Listed below are T cell receptor beta chains from one sample, sequenced in a study of T cell repertoires in ileal Crohn's disease. Some clones are missing from TCRdb's copy, which holds only in-frame ones; the method was immunoSEQ multiplex PCR. The data contain several thousand clones, under 85% of them seen just once; the ten biggest clones take up less than 3.5%. The sequenced material came from ileal tissue. These receptors originate from an adult with Crohn's disease. Each CDR3 is given with its conserved first and last residue. Each record gives: J gene, clone size, D gene, V gene, CDR3 DNA, CDR3 protein. A D gene is named only where the DNA matches it firmly. Some rows have no size entry. The others give once, few or many, or a class for an expanded clone.

j_gene: TRBJ2-2
abundance: once
d_gene: TRBD1
v_gene: TRBV5-6
CDR3nt: TGTGCCAGCAGGACGGGACAGACGAACACCGGGGAGCTGTTTTTT
CDR3aa: CASRTGQTNTGELFF

j_gene: TRBJ1-5
abundance: .
d_gene: TRBD1
v_gene: TRBV2
CDR3nt: TGTGCCAGCACCAGACAGGGTGATGGCAATCAGCCCCAGCATTTT
CDR3aa: CASTRQGDGNQPQHF

j_gene: TRBJ1-1
abundance: few
d_gene: .
v_gene: TRBV2
CDR3nt: TGTGCCAGCAGTGGTAACCAGGACAGAATGAACACTGAAGCTTTCTTT
CDR3aa: CASSGNQDRMNTEAFF

j_gene: TRBJ1-4
abundance: .
d_gene: TRBD1
v_gene: TRBV7-2
CDR3nt: TGTGCCAGCAGCCAGACAGGGTATAGGGAAAAACTGTTTTTT
CDR3aa: CASSQTGYREKLFF

j_gene: TRBJ2-2
abundance: few
d_gene: TRBD1
v_gene: TRBV7-2
CDR3nt: TGTGCCAGCAGCCTGACAGGGGTCACCGGGGAGCTGTTTTTT
CDR3aa: CASSLTGVTGELFF

j_gene: TRBJ1-4
abundance: .
d_gene: .
v_gene: TRBV4-2
CDR3nt: TGTGCCAGCAGCGGGGGGGGTGGGGAAAAACTGTTTTTT
CDR3aa: CASSGGGGEKLFF

j_gene: TRBJ2-1
abundance: .
d_gene: .
v_gene: TRBV5-1
CDR3nt: TGCGCCAGCAGCTTGGTGGCAGGAGGCTACAATGAGCAGTTCTTC
CDR3aa: CASSLVAGGYNEQFF

j_gene: TRBJ1-1
abundance: few
d_gene: TRBD1
v_gene: TRBV29-1
CDR3nt: TGCAGCGTCGTTCCGGGACAGTGGGTGGCGGACACTGAAGCTTTCTTT
CDR3aa: CSVVPGQWVADTEAFF

j_gene: TRBJ2-5
abundance: once
d_gene: TRBD2
v_gene: TRBV27
CDR3nt: TGTGCCAGCAGAGTAAACCGGGACTACGAGACCCAGTACTTC
CDR3aa: CASRVNRDYETQYF

j_gene: TRBJ1-2
abundance: few
d_gene: .
v_gene: TRBV5-1
CDR3nt: TGCGCCAGCAGCTTCGAGTCCAACTATGGCTACACCTTC
CDR3aa: CASSFESNYGYTF

j_gene: TRBJ2-2
abundance: .
d_gene: .
v_gene: TRBV7-8
CDR3nt: TGTGCCAGCAGCTTGAAAACAAGGAGCACCGGGGAGCTGTTTTTT
CDR3aa: CASSLKTRSTGELFF

j_gene: TRBJ2-7
abundance: .
d_gene: .
v_gene: TRBV7-2
CDR3nt: TGTGCCAGCAGCAGACTAGAAAGGGAGCAGTACTTC
CDR3aa: CASSRLEREQYF

j_gene: TRBJ2-5
abundance: .
d_gene: TRBD2
v_gene: TRBV7-3
CDR3nt: TGTGCCAGCAGCCTAAGGGCGGGGGGGCAGGGAGAGACCCAGTACTTC
CDR3aa: CASSLRAGGQGETQYF

j_gene: TRBJ1-6
abundance: few
d_gene: TRBD1
v_gene: TRBV5-1
CDR3nt: TGCGCCAGCAGCCAGGGGGATAATTCACCCCTCCACTTT
CDR3aa: CASSQGDNSPLHF

j_gene: TRBJ1-5
abundance: .
d_gene: .
v_gene: TRBV6-1
CDR3nt: TGTGCCAGCAGTGAAGCGGGGGGAAGTTACCAGCCCCAGCATTTT
CDR3aa: CASSEAGGSYQPQHF

j_gene: TRBJ2-3
abundance: .
d_gene: TRBD1
v_gene: TRBV5-1
CDR3nt: TGCGCCAGCAGCTTGGGACAGGGGGCACGGGATACGCAGTATTTT
CDR3aa: CASSLGQGARDTQYF

j_gene: TRBJ1-1
abundance: .
d_gene: .
v_gene: TRBV4-3
CDR3nt: TGCGCCAGCAGCCAAGAAGGGGCCGCGACGGGTGAAGCTTTCTTT
CDR3aa: CASSQEGAATGEAFF

j_gene: TRBJ2-7
abundance: .
d_gene: TRBD1
v_gene: TRBV11-2
CDR3nt: TGTGCCAGCAGCTCGGGACAGGGGAAGTACGAGCAGTACTTC
CDR3aa: CASSSGQGKYEQYF

j_gene: TRBJ1-5
abundance: .
d_gene: .
v_gene: TRBV7-9
CDR3nt: TGTGCCAGCAGCCTAGGGGTAGGGGATAGTCAGCCCCAGCATTTT
CDR3aa: CASSLGVGDSQPQHF

j_gene: TRBJ2-5
abundance: .
d_gene: .
v_gene: TRBV11-2
CDR3nt: TGTGCCAGCAGCTCGGGGTTTCGGGAGACCCAGTACTTC
CDR3aa: CASSSGFRETQYF

j_gene: TRBJ1-2
abundance: .
d_gene: .
v_gene: TRBV15
CDR3nt: TGTGCCACCAGCAGAGCAGGAGGGCCGGTGGCCTATGGCTACACCTTC
CDR3aa: CATSRAGGPVAYGYTF

j_gene: TRBJ1-1
abundance: .
d_gene: .
v_gene: TRBV7-3
CDR3nt: TGTGCCAGCAGCTTAACAAGCGGAGGGACGTTGAACACTGAAGCTTTCTTT
CDR3aa: CASSLTSGGTLNTEAFF

j_gene: TRBJ1-2
abundance: .
d_gene: .
v_gene: TRBV6-5
CDR3nt: TGTGCCAGCAGTGAAGCATGGAACTATGGCTACACCTTC
CDR3aa: CASSEAWNYGYTF

j_gene: TRBJ1-2
abundance: .
d_gene: TRBD1
v_gene: TRBV27
CDR3nt: TGTGCCAGCAGCCTGGGGACAGACCCGGGAATGGGCTACACCTTC
CDR3aa: CASSLGTDPGMGYTF

j_gene: TRBJ2-7
abundance: few
d_gene: .
v_gene: TRBV6-5
CDR3nt: TGTGCCAGCAGTTACGGGAGCCGTTACGAGCAGTACTTC
CDR3aa: CASSYGSRYEQYF

j_gene: TRBJ1-2
abundance: .
d_gene: .
v_gene: TRBV19
CDR3nt: TGTGCCAGTAGTGTGGAGTCTAACTATGGCTACACCTTC
CDR3aa: CASSVESNYGYTF

j_gene: TRBJ1-1
abundance: .
d_gene: .
v_gene: TRBV4-3
CDR3nt: TGCGCCAGCAGCCAAGTGGCGGGGGCGCGAACTGAAGCTTTCTTT
CDR3aa: CASSQVAGARTEAFF

j_gene: TRBJ2-1
abundance: .
d_gene: .
v_gene: TRBV29-1
CDR3nt: TGCAGCTCCTCGGGGGTAGATGAGCAGTTCTTC
CDR3aa: CSSSGVDEQFF